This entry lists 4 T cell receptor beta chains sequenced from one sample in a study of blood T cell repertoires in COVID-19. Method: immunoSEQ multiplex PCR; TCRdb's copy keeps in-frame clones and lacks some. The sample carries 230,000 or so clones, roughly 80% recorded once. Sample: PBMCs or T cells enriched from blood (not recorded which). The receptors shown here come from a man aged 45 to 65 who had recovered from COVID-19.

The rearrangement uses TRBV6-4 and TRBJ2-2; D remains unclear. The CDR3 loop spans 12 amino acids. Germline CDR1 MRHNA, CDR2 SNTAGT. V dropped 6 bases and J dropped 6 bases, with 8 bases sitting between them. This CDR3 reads CASRSVAGELFF. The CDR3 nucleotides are TGTGCCAGCAGATCCGTCGCCGGGGAGCTGTTTTTT.

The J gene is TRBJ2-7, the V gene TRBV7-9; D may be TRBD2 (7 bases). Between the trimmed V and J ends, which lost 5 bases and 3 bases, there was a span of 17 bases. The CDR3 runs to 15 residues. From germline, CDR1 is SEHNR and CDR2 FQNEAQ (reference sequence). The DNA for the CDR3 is TGTGCCAGCAGCCATGCGGGGGCGCTTGGCTACGAGCAGTACTTC. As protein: CASSHAGALGYEQYF.

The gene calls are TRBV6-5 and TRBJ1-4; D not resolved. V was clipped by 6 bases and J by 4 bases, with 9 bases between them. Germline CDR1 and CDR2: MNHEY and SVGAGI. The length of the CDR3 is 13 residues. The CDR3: CASRGRSNEKLFF. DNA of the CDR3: TGTGCCAGCAGGGGCAGAAGTAATGAAAAACTGTTTTTT.

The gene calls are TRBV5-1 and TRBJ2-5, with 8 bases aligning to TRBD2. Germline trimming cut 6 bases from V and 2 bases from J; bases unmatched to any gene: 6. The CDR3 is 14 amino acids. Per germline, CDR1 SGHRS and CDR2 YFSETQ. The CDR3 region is CASKGGGRQETQYF. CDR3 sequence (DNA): TGCGCCAGCAAAGGCGGGGGGAGACAAGAGACCCAGTACTTC.